One and the same sample provided the 30 T cell receptor beta chains below, sequenced in a study of cytomegalovirus exposure and HLA in healthy donors. Assay: immunoSEQ multiplex PCR; the TCRdb copy retains only in-frame clones and omits some. The sample carries 200,000 to 300,000 clones, roughly 87% recorded once. Sequences were obtained from PBMCs. Every receptor here comes from a man younger than 30 in good health and CMV-seropositive.

The V and J genes are TRBV5-6 and TRBJ1-1; possibly TRBD1 for D (5 bases). Germline CDR1 SGHDT, CDR2 YYEEEE. The CDR3 is made up of 13 amino acids. Trimming cost V 6 bases and J 4 bases, with 13 bases left between them. CDR3 coding DNA: TGTGCCAGCACCCGCCGGGGGGGCACTGAAGCTTTCTTT. Encoded protein: CASTRRGGTEAFF.

The J gene is TRBJ1-1, the V gene TRBV5-1; D call uncertain. The CDR3 contains 14 residues. Germline CDR1 is SGHRS and CDR2 is YFSETQ. With 4 bases removed from V and 4 bases from J, the gap between germline ends came to 14 bases. CDR3 nucleotide sequence: TGCGCCAGCAGCCCCGGACGGGGAGCCACTGAAGCTTTCTTT. It codes for CASSPGRGATEAFF.

The chain recombines TRBV7-2 with TRBJ2-7; D may be TRBD1 or TRBD2 (6 bases each). The germline V gene has CDR1 SGHTA and CDR2 FQGNSA. The CDR3 loop spans 15 amino acids. V was pared by 2 bases and J by 3 bases, with 14 bases between. The CDR3 DNA sequence: TGTGCCAGCAGCTTATTGGAGGGGGGACACTACGAGCAGTACTTC. Its translation: CASSLLEGGHYEQYF.

Worth noting for this clone: The sample carries other DNA sequences with the same CDR3. V usage is TRBV30 and J usage is TRBJ1-3; D is unclear. V shed 0 bases and J shed 3 bases, with 6 bases lying between them. CDR1 and CDR2 (germline): GTSNPN, SVGIG (reference sequence). This CDR3 comprises 13 residues. This CDR3 reads CAWSVTGGNTIYF. The CDR3 nucleotides read TGTGCCTGGAGTGTGACCGGTGGAAACACCATATATTTT.

The V and J genes are TRBV5-5 and TRBJ1-4, with TRBD1 identical over 8 bases. The J segment lost 7 bases and the V segment lost 4 bases, leaving 9 bases of the junction unmatched. CDR3 length: 15 amino acids. Germline values: CDR1 SGHKS, CDR2 YYEKEE (reference sequence). CDR3: CASSVQGAPSEKLFF. The DNA of the CDR3 is TGTGCCAGCAGCGTGCAGGGGGCCCCTAGTGAAAAACTGTTTTTT.

CDR3 DNA: TGCGCCAGCAGTCAAACGATAACGGCCGGGGAAGGCGAAAAACTGTTTTTT. Residues: CASSQTITAGEGEKLFF. V gene TRBV23-1 combines with J gene TRBJ1-4; D unresolved. TRBV23-1 is sorted into the ORF group, with uncertain function. The ends were cut back, 2 bases at V and 8 bases at J, with 21 bases in the middle. The CDR3 is 17 residues long.

V is TRBV15 and J is TRBJ2-1; the D call may be TRBD1 or TRBD2 (5 bases each). This CDR3 comprises 17 residues. Germline values: CDR1 LNHNV, CDR2 YYDKDF (reference sequence). V was clipped by 2 bases and J by 0 bases, with 14 bases between them. CDR3 residues: CATSRSGPLSSYNEQFF. The CDR3 coding sequence is TGTGCCACCAGCAGATCGGGACCGTTAAGCTCCTACAATGAGCAGTTCTTC.

The chain combines TRBV4-1 with TRBJ1-1; the D is unclear. CDR1 is MGHRA, CDR2 YSYEKL, per germline. Trimming cost V 0 bases and J 3 bases, with 8 bases left between them. The CDR3 runs to 14 residues. CDR3 coding DNA: TGCGCCAGCAGCCAAGACGGGGAGTACACTGAAGCTTTCTTT. Translated: CASSQDGEYTEAFF.

The CDR3 spells CASSSTYRGDNYNEQFF. CDR3 sequence (DNA): TGTGCCAGCAGCTCGACCTACAGGGGAGACAACTACAATGAGCAGTTCTTC. The chain employs TRBV7-8 and TRBJ2-1; 7 nucleotides align to TRBD1. The junction had 12 bases not matched to a gene; V was cut back by 4 bases and J by 3 bases. This CDR3 spans 17 amino acids. Germline V gives CDR1 SGHVS, CDR2 FQNEAQ. Drawing the rest from reference TRBV7-8 and TRBJ2-1, the complete variable domain is GAGVSQSPRYKVAKRGQDVALRCDPISGHVSLFWYQQALGQGPEFLTYFQNEAQLDKSGLPSDRFFAERPEGSVSTLKIQRTQQEDSAVYLCASSSTYRGDNYNEQFFGPGTRLTVL.

This clone was counted between two and nine times. The chain has TRBV9 and TRBJ1-2; tentatively, D is TRBD1 (5 bases). Trimming stripped 4 bases from V and 1 base from J, with 11 bases between. Germline V gene data show CDR1 as SGDLS and CDR2 as YYNGEE. The CDR3 is 14 amino acids. The CDR3 loop reads CASSQATVNYGYTF. DNA for the CDR3: TGTGCCAGCAGCCAAGCGACAGTTAACTATGGCTACACCTTC.

V usage is TRBV6-5 and J usage is TRBJ2-2; 7 nucleotides match TRBD1. V lost 6 bases to trimming and J lost 5 bases; unmatched junction nucleotides: 9. Per germline, CDR1 MNHEY and CDR2 SVGAGI. The CDR3 totals 15 residues. The CDR3 DNA sequence: TGTGCCAGCAGCCTAAACAGGGGTCAGACCGGGGAGCTGTTTTTT. Residues: CASSLNRGQTGELFF.

The gene calls are TRBV27 and TRBJ1-2, with D unclear. This CDR3 spans 13 amino acids. Germline CDR1 and CDR2: MNHEY and SMNVEV (reference sequence). V lost 1 base and J 5 bases, leaving 8 bases between the germline ends. The CDR3 DNA follows: TGTGCCAGCAGTTTATACAGAGATTATGGCTACACCTTC. Protein sequence: CASSLYRDYGYTF.

The rearrangement joins TRBV5-1 to TRBJ2-5; D gene uncertain. The V end lost 0 bases, the J end lost 3 bases, and 6 bases lay between the germline ends. In germline, CDR1 is SGHRS, CDR2 YFSETQ. CDR3 size: 13 residues. CDR3 DNA: TGCGCCAGCAGCTTGGGCGAAAAAGAGACCCAGTACTTC. Its translation is CASSLGEKETQYF.

The gene calls are TRBV28 and TRBJ2-7; TRBD2 agrees at 12 bases. V gave up 6 bases and J gave up 7 bases; unmatched junction bases: 10. The CDR3 extends over 15 amino acids. Germline-derived CDR1 and CDR2 are MDHEN and SYDVKM. CDR3 bases: TGTGCCAGCAGGACGGCTGGGACTAGCGGGCTGGAGCAGTACTTC. The encoded protein is CASRTAGTSGLEQYF. Complete variable domain (other parts from reference TRBV28 and TRBJ2-7): DVKVTQSSRYLVKRTGEKVFLECVQDMDHENMFWYRQDPGLGLRLIYFSYDVKMKEKGDIPEGYSVSREKKERFSLILESASTNQTSMYLCASRTAGTSGLEQYFGPGTRLTVT.

This clone was seen a few times. The genes are TRBV30 and TRBJ1-1, with D maybe TRBD1 (5 bases). Looked up from germline, CDR1 is GTSNPN and CDR2 is SVGIG (reference sequence). The CDR3 is made up of 12 amino acids. The V and J ends lost 5 bases and 6 bases respectively, with 13 bases between them. CDR3 nucleotide sequence: TGTGCCTGGGGACATCTGAGGGCTGAAGCTTTCTTT. Encoded protein: CAWGHLRAEAFF.

This chain connects TRBV5-6 to TRBJ2-7, with TRBD2 matching over 16 bases. The V gene's germline CDR1 is SGHDT and CDR2 YYEEEE. CDR3 size: 16 residues. Trimming at V came to 0 bases and at J to 5 bases, leaving 2 bases not matched to a gene. The DNA of the CDR3 is TGTGCCAGCAGCTTGGCGGGACTAGCGGGAGGGGACGAGCAGTACTTC. Its protein is CASSLAGLAGGDEQYF.

This clone has only one observation. This chain uses TRBV18 with TRBJ2-3; 11 bases match TRBD2. V was clipped by 2 bases and J by 0 bases; unmatched bases: 7. The germline gives CDR1 KGHSH, CDR2 LQKENI. The CDR3 spans 18 residues. The CDR3 sequence: CASSPSASGRQSTDTQYF. The CDR3 DNA is TGTGCCAGCTCACCATCGGCTAGCGGGAGGCAAAGCACAGATACGCAGTATTTT.

The V and J genes are TRBV28 and TRBJ1-4; 10 nucleotides align to TRBD1. V lost 6 bases and J lost 4; bases outside the gene matches: 5. Germline V gene sequence: CDR1 MDHEN, CDR2 SYDVKM. This CDR3 is built from 15 residues. In nucleotides, the CDR3 is TGTGCCAGCAGCCTCGGGACAGGGGTTAATGAAAAACTGTTTTTT. This sequence encodes CASSLGTGVNEKLFF.

The V and J genes are TRBV19 and TRBJ2-7; possibly TRBD1 for D (6 bases). V lost 6 bases to trimming and J lost 5 bases, with 14 bases between them. CDR1 and CDR2 from the germline V gene are LNHDA and SQIVND (reference sequence). The CDR3 has 13 amino acids. The CDR3 DNA reads TGTGCCAGTAGCTTTCAGGGGACCCACGAGCAGTACTTC. Its translation: CASSFQGTHEQYF.

V is TRBV5-5 and J is TRBJ1-5; the D is unclear. The germline V and J ends were trimmed by 6 bases and 1 base, with 14 bases remaining between them. Germline lookup yields CDR1 SGHKS and CDR2 YYEKEE (reference sequence). The CDR3 totals 15 residues. The DNA for the CDR3 is TGTGCCAGCACCCCACTGAGGCGGAGCAATCAGCCCCAGCATTTT. Translated, it gives CASTPLRRSNQPQHF.

The chain carries TRBV5-4 and TRBJ2-7; TRBD2 matches 9 bases. CDR1 SGHNT and CDR2 YYREEE come from the germline V gene (reference sequence). CDR3 length: 15 residues. V gave up 4 bases and J gave up 0 bases; unmatched junction bases: 5. The CDR3 protein is CASSPELAGSYEQYF. CDR3 in DNA: TGTGCCAGCAGCCCGGAACTAGCGGGCTCCTACGAGCAGTACTTC.

The chain uses TRBV19 and TRBJ2-7; TRBD2 aligns across 9 bases. Per germline, CDR1 LNHDA and CDR2 SQIVND (reference sequence). The junction had 10 bases not matched to a gene; V was cut back by 3 bases and J by 7 bases. The CDR3 has 15 amino acids. The CDR3 loop reads CASSITAGGPREQYF. The CDR3 DNA reads TGTGCCAGTAGTATCACGGCGGGAGGGCCGAGAGAGCAGTACTTC.

The chain has TRBV28 and TRBJ2-7; 8 bases match TRBD1. Germline V CDR1 and CDR2: MDHEN, SYDVKM. V lost 4 bases and J lost 3; bases outside the gene matches: 8. This CDR3 contains 15 residues. CDR3 region: CASSSTAGGIYEQYF. The CDR3 region has the DNA TGTGCCAGCAGTTCCACGGCAGGGGGCATCTACGAGCAGTACTTC. Supplemented by reference TRBV28 and TRBJ2-7, the full variable domain reads DVKVTQSSRYLVKRTGEKVFLECVQDMDHENMFWYRQDPGLGLRLIYFSYDVKMKEKGDIPEGYSVSREKKERFSLILESASTNQTSMYLCASSSTAGGIYEQYFGPGTRLTVT.

The V call is TRBV20-1, the J call TRBJ2-1, with 9 bases that match TRBD2. CDR3 size: 11 residues. V was clipped by 7 bases and J by 9 bases; unmatched bases: 4. Germline-derived CDR1 and CDR2 are DFQATT and SNEGSKA (reference sequence). In DNA, the CDR3 is TGCAGTGAACTACTAGCGGGTGAGCAGTTCTTC. It yields the protein CSELLAGEQFF.

The rearrangement links TRBV10-3 to TRBJ2-7; 7 nucleotides agree with TRBD2. With 6 bases clipped from V and 2 bases from J, the junction kept 7 bases outside the gene matches. Germline lookup yields CDR1 ENHRY and CDR2 SYGVKD. This CDR3 contains 14 residues. As DNA, the CDR3 is TGTGCCATCAGGGGGGGGTCAGAAACCTACGAGCAGTACTTC. The encoded protein is CAIRGGSETYEQYF.

The count of this clone is one. CDR3 protein: CASSLAGRLAGYQETQYF. The CDR3 coding sequence is TGCGCCAGCAGCTTGGCCGGGAGACTAGCGGGGTACCAAGAGACCCAGTACTTC. The rearrangement uses TRBV5-1 and TRBJ2-5; TRBD2 matches at 11 bases. V shed 0 bases and J 0 bases; nucleotides not matched to a gene: 7. This CDR3 contains 18 residues. CDR1 and CDR2 (germline): SGHRS, YFSETQ.

The chain has TRBV28 and TRBJ2-5; D may be TRBD2 (6 bases). Germline V gene data show CDR1 as MDHEN and CDR2 as SYDVKM. The CDR3 runs to 17 residues. The germline V and J ends were trimmed by 7 bases and 0 bases, with 21 bases remaining between them. CDR3 in DNA: TGTGCCAGCACCCCTCCGGTAGCGGAGTCGTACCAAGAGACCCAGTACTTC. Its protein is CASTPPVAESYQETQYF.

This chain joins TRBV5-6 and TRBJ1-1, with D uncertain. The germline V gene encodes CDR1 SGHDT and CDR2 YYEEEE. With 0 bases removed from V and 7 bases from J, the gap between germline ends came to 10 bases. CDR3 length: 13 residues. The CDR3 loop reads CASSLGTSVEAFF. As DNA, the CDR3 is TGTGCCAGCAGCTTGGGGACGAGCGTTGAAGCTTTCTTT.

The rearrangement uses TRBV6-5 and TRBJ2-7; D assignment may be TRBD1 or TRBD2 (6 bases each). Trimming removed 0 bases at V and 2 bases at J, with 11 bases between. Germline V gene data show CDR1 as MNHEY and CDR2 as SVGAGI. The CDR3 runs 15 residues. The CDR3 here is CASSYSGGPTYEQYF. The CDR3 nucleotides are TGTGCCAGCAGTTACTCCGGGGGCCCTACCTACGAGCAGTACTTC.

This clone was recorded only once. V is TRBV4-3 and J is TRBJ2-7, with 14 bases identical to TRBD2. The V gene end was trimmed by 4 bases and the J gene end by 2 bases; junction bases not matched to a gene: 4. This CDR3 comprises 16 residues. Germline CDR1 LGHNA, CDR2 YSLEER. The CDR3 loop reads CASSLGLAGGTYEQYF. The CDR3 DNA follows: TGCGCCAGCAGCCTCGGACTAGCGGGAGGAACCTACGAGCAGTACTTC.